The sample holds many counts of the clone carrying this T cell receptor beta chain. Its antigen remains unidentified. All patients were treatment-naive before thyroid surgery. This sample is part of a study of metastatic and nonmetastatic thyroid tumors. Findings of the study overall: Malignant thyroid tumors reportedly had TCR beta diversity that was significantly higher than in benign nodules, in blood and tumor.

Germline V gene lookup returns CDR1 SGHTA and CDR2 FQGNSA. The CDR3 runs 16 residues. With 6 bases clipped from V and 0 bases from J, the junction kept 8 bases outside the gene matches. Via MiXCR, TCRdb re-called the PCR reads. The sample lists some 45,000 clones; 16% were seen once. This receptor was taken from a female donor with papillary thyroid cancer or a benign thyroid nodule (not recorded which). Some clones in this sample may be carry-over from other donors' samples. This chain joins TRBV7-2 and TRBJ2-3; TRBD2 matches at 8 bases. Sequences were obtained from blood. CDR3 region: CASSTTSAPSTDTQYF. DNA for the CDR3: TGTGCCAGCAGTACGACTAGCGCCCCTAGCACAGATACGCAGTATTTT.